These 6 T cell receptor beta chains were all obtained from the same sample, sequenced in a study of Graves' ophthalmopathy and Graves' hyperthyroidism. The authors amplified TCR beta CDR3 regions, and they did so from RNA transcripts for repertoire sequencing. An initial RT-PCR round employing HTBI primers preceded a second-round multiplex PCR. In TCRdb, the multiplex PCR reads were re-called with MiXCR into one record per CDR3 protein. The table lists some 410,000 distinct CDR3 sequences, more than 20% of them singletons. Sequencing was carried out using peripheral blood. The receptors were sampled from a young woman with stable Graves' hyperthyroidism.

The sample holds many counts of this clonotype. The rearrangement links TRBV28 to TRBJ1-5; D ambiguous. The V gene's germline CDR1 is MDHEN and CDR2 SYDVKM. V lost 5 bases and J 3 bases, leaving 11 bases between the germline ends. CDR3 size: 14 residues. The CDR3 DNA reads as TGTGCCAGCAGTAGCCGAGTCACCAATCAGCCCCAGCATTTT. Its protein is CASSSRVTNQPQHF.

This clonotype was picked up many times. V is TRBV29-1 and J is TRBJ2-2; 11 bases match TRBD1. Trimming at V came to 3 bases and at J to 4 bases, leaving 1 base not matched to a gene. This CDR3 is 14 amino acids long. Per germline, CDR1 SQVTM and CDR2 ANQGSEA. CDR3 sequence reads: CSVEGTGGTGELFF. DNA of the CDR3: TGCAGCGTTGAGGGGACAGGGGGCACCGGGGAGCTGTTTTTT.

Many counts were recorded for this clonotype. V gene TRBV28 combines with J gene TRBJ1-2; D is ambiguous. Trimming removed 6 bases at V and 6 bases at J, with 5 bases between. There are 10 residues in the CDR3. The germline V gene encodes CDR1 MDHEN and CDR2 SYDVKM. CDR3 coding DNA: TGTGCCAGCAGCGCTAATGGCTACACCTTC. This codes for CASSANGYTF.

The chain is built from TRBV7-3 and TRBJ2-7, with 9 bases matching TRBD2. CDR3 size: 16 residues. CDR1 SGHTA and CDR2 FQGTGA come from the germline V gene. With 2 bases clipped from V and 3 bases from J, the junction kept 8 bases outside the gene matches. The CDR3 spells CASSLRGSGSFYEQYF. CDR3 sequence (DNA): TGTGCCAGCAGCTTACGGGGTAGCGGGAGTTTCTACGAGCAGTACTTC.

The rearrangement links TRBV7-3 to TRBJ1-1; D is uncertain. Germline V gene lookup returns CDR1 SGHTA and CDR2 FQGTGA. The germline V and J ends were trimmed by 3 bases and 3 bases, with 8 bases remaining between them. CDR3 length: 13 amino acids. The CDR3 here is CASSFGRYTEAFF. In DNA form, the CDR3 reads TGTGCCAGCAGCTTCGGACGGTACACTGAAGCTTTCTTT.

This sequence joins TRBV12-3 or TRBV12-4 and TRBJ1-1; no clear D. The CDR3 consists of 15 residues. Trimming removed 6 bases from V and 0 bases from J, with 14 bases in between. This CDR3 reads CASSPRGVMNTEAFF. The DNA for the CDR3 is TGTGCCAGCAGCCCCCGGGGAGTTATGAACACTGAAGCTTTCTTT.